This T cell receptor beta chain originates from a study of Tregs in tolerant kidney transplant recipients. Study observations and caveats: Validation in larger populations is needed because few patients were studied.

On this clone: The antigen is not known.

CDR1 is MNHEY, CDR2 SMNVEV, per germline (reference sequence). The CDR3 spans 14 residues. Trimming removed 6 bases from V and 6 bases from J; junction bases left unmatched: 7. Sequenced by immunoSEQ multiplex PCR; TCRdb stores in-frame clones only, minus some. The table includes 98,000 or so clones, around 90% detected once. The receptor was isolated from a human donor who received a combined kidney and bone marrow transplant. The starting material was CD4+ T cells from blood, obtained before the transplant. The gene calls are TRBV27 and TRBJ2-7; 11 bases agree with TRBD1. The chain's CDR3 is CASRHTGTGGEQYF. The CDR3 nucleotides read TGTGCCAGCAGACATACCGGGACAGGGGGCGAGCAGTACTTC.